This TCR beta chain was observed in a study of beta chain features in type 1 diabetes. General observations from the study: All four CD4+ subsets of Type 1 diabetes patients contained TCRB CDR3s that were moderately but significantly shorter.

Sorting of CD4+ naive, central memory, regulatory and stem cell-like memory cells was performed via CD45RO/CCR7/CD25/CD127/CD95/CD27. This clone appeared a few times. Its target is unknown. The study reverse transcribed the entire isolated RNA, so it sequenced expressed TCRB transcripts. Clones were read by immunoSEQ multiplex PCR, and TCRdb kept only the in-frame ones, dropping some. Counted here are roughly 340,000 clones, roughly 14% occurring once; the ten biggest clones make up roughly 0.015%. This CDR3 is built from 14 residues. Looked up from germline, CDR1 is GTSNPN and CDR2 is SVGIG (reference sequence). With V trimmed by 0 bases and J by 5 bases, 5 bases remained unmatched.

The TCR originated in a woman under 30 with type 1 diabetes. V usage is TRBV30 and J usage is TRBJ1-2; 8 bases are a match to TRBD1. Sequencing input: naive CD4+ T cells from blood. CDR3 sequence reads: CAWSVGQGAYGYTF. For the CDR3, the DNA is TGTGCCTGGAGTGTAGGGCAGGGGGCGTATGGCTACACCTTC.